The 24 T cell receptor beta chains reported below all come from one sample, sequenced in a study of OX40 agonist ivuxolimab in advanced cancers. Only in-frame clones appear in the TCRdb table, and some are missing; sequencing was by immunoSEQ multiplex PCR. The sample has about 68,000 clones, approximately 81% seen once. This specimen consisted of CD4+ or CD8+ T cells sorted from blood, obtained in a trial of the OX40 agonist ivuxolimab. These receptors were collected from an adult with an advanced solid tumor such as melanoma, head and neck, liver or kidney cancer.

The V gene is TRBV2, the J gene TRBJ1-5, with 11 bases matching TRBD1. The CDR3 is made up of 15 amino acids. V trimming: 3 bases; J trimming: 5 bases; junction bases outside the gene matches: 3. Germline V gives CDR1 SNHLY, CDR2 FYNNEI. Here the CDR3 DNA reads TGTGCCAGCAGTGATCGGACAGGGGGCCATCAGCCCCAGCATTTT. Protein sequence: CASSDRTGGHQPQHF.

This chain joins TRBV5-1 and TRBJ1-4, with D unresolved. This CDR3 contains 13 residues. The V end was cut by 0 bases, the J end by 5 bases, with 5 bases between. Germline lookup yields CDR1 SGHRS and CDR2 YFSETQ. CDR3: CASSLEQNEKLFF. CDR3 bases: TGCGCCAGCAGCTTGGAACAGAATGAAAAACTGTTTTTT.

CDR3 residues: CASSLKRGPYEQYF. In DNA form, the CDR3 reads TGTGCCAGCAGCTTGAAGCGGGGCCCTTACGAGCAGTACTTC. V usage is TRBV7-2 and J usage is TRBJ2-7, with TRBD2 matching over 7 bases. The junction had 6 bases not matched to a gene; V was cut back by 3 bases and J by 4 bases. Germline V gene data show CDR1 as SGHTA and CDR2 as FQGNSA. The CDR3 is 14 amino acids.

The chain employs TRBV27 and TRBJ1-1; no clear D gene. There are 13 residues in the CDR3. Per germline, CDR1 MNHEY and CDR2 SMNVEV (reference sequence). V lost 6 bases and J 1 base, leaving 9 bases between the germline ends. The CDR3 coding sequence is TGTGCCAGCAGATTCCACCAGAACACTGAAGCTTTCTTT. Amino acid sequence: CASRFHQNTEAFF.

J is TRBJ1-1 and V is TRBV7-6; D ambiguous. The germline gives CDR1 SGHVS, CDR2 FNYEAQ. This CDR3 is built from 13 residues. Trimming pared 0 bases from V and 7 bases from J, leaving 9 bases between. CDR3 bases: TGTGCCAGCAGCTTAGCTTCGGCCGGTGAAGCTTTCTTT. Its protein is CASSLASAGEAFF.

The V call is TRBV18, the J call TRBJ1-1; 8 positions agree with TRBD1. CDR3 length: 16 residues. V gave up 0 bases and J gave up 2 bases; unmatched junction bases: 5. Germline-derived CDR1 and CDR2 are KGHSH and LQKENI. The CDR3 DNA follows: TGTGCCAGCTCACCACCGGGGACAGGCCCCAACACTGAAGCTTTCTTT. It encodes CASSPPGTGPNTEAFF.

The genes are TRBV7-2 and TRBJ2-7; 9 bases are shared with TRBD1. Germline assignment: CDR1 SGHTA and CDR2 FQGNSA. V was pared by 1 base and J by 0 bases, with 7 bases of the junction left unmatched. This CDR3 has 17 residues. The CDR3 region has the DNA TGTGCCAGCAGCTTAGGGTTACGGGACAGGGCCTCCTACGAGCAGTACTTC. It codes for CASSLGLRDRASYEQYF. Full variable domain (missing parts from reference TRBV7-2 and TRBJ2-7): GAGVSQSPSNKVTEKGKDVELRCDPISGHTALYWYRQSLGQGLEFLIYFQGNSAPDKSGLPSDRFSAERTGGSVSTLTIQRTQQEDSAVYLCASSLGLRDRASYEQYFGPGTRLTVT.

The chain employs TRBV4-3 and TRBJ2-2; 15 nucleotides agree with TRBD2. The junction had 13 bases not matched to a gene; V was cut back by 4 bases and J by 4 bases. Germline CDR1 reads LGHNA; CDR2 reads YSLEER. The CDR3 length is 20 residues. Here the CDR3 DNA reads TGCGCCAGCAGCCGAAAAATGGGGACTAGCGGGGGGTCGAGCACCGGGGAGCTGTTTTTT. It codes for CASSRKMGTSGGSSTGELFF.

A word on this clone: The germline gene is not matched at one end of the junction; a read error may be the cause. This chain uses TRBV7-7 with TRBJ2-1; 9 bases agree with TRBD1. The germline V gene has CDR1 SSHAT and CDR2 FNYEAQ (reference sequence). The CDR3 runs to 13 residues. CDR3 DNA sequence: TGTGCTAGCAGCAACAGGGGGCCGAATGAGCAGTTCTTC. As protein: CASSNRGPNEQFF.

The V and J genes are TRBV7-6 and TRBJ1-1, with D perhaps matching TRBD1 (6 bases). Trimming stripped 1 base from V and 4 bases from J, with 7 bases between. The CDR3 is 13 residues long. Germline V lookup: CDR1 SGHVS, CDR2 FNYEAQ. The CDR3 region is CASSLEGGTEAFF. CDR3 in DNA: TGTGCCAGCAGCTTAGAGGGGGGCACTGAAGCTTTCTTT.

The chain couples TRBV19 to TRBJ1-4; D uncertain. Germline V gene sequence: CDR1 LNHDA, CDR2 SQIVND (reference sequence). Trimming pared 10 bases from V and 3 bases from J, leaving 15 bases between. The CDR3 is 14 amino acids. The CDR3 DNA reads TGTGCCACCCAAATGGGTTGGCCTAATGAAAAACTGTTTTTT. Protein: CATQMGWPNEKLFF.

The chain is built from TRBV27 and TRBJ2-1; 11 nucleotides align to TRBD1. The CDR3 runs 16 residues. Germline trimming cut 5 bases from V and 6 bases from J; bases unmatched to any gene: 9. Germline V gene sequence: CDR1 MNHEY, CDR2 SMNVEV (reference sequence). DNA for the CDR3: TGTGCCAGCAGTCCCAGGGACAGGGGGAGAGGCAATGAGCAGTTCTTC. Translated, it gives CASSPRDRGRGNEQFF.

The chain is built from TRBV29-1 and TRBJ2-2; TRBD1 matches 12 bases. Germline loops: CDR1 SQVTM, CDR2 ANQGSEA. This CDR3 comprises 14 residues. The trim removed 7 bases at V and 7 bases at J, leaving 7 bases unmatched. The CDR3 region has the DNA TGCAGCGGGGACAGGGGGCGCGGGGACGGGGAGCTGTTTTTT. Protein product: CSGDRGRGDGELFF.

The chain combines TRBV13 with TRBJ1-2, with D tentatively TRBD1 (6 bases). Germline assignment: CDR1 PRHDT and CDR2 FYEKMQ (reference sequence). The CDR3 is 17 amino acids. Trimming took 0 bases from V and 0 from J, leaving 14 bases between them. CDR3 in amino acids: CASSLGGGSRANYGYTF. As DNA, the CDR3 is TGTGCCAGCAGCTTAGGAGGGGGGTCAAGAGCTAACTATGGCTACACCTTC.

The chain has TRBV2 and TRBJ2-2; possible D gene TRBD2, 7 bases. The CDR3 covers 15 residues. CDR1 and CDR2 (germline): SNHLY, FYNNEI. Trimming took off 4 bases at V and 2 bases at J, with 11 bases between the two ends. CDR3 protein: CASSASGGNTGELFF. For the CDR3, the DNA is TGTGCCAGCAGTGCCTCGGGGGGCAACACCGGGGAGCTGTTTTTT.

The CDR3 protein is CASSPRTGGTDTQYF. CDR3 coding DNA: TGTGCCAGCAGTCCACGGACAGGAGGCACAGATACGCAGTATTTT. The chain is built from TRBV6-1 and TRBJ2-3, with 7 bases fitting TRBD1. Germline CDR1 and CDR2: MNHNS and SASEGT. The ends lost 5 bases at V and 1 base at J; junction bases unmatched: 6. The CDR3 contains 15 residues.

The J gene is TRBJ1-1, the V gene TRBV9; D is ambiguous. Trimming shortened V by 0 bases and J by 3 bases, and 12 bases separated the two germline ends. This CDR3 has 15 residues. Germline CDR1 reads SGDLS; CDR2 reads YYNGEE. CDR3 in amino acids: CASSVGLVKDTEAFF. CDR3 nucleotide sequence: TGTGCCAGCAGCGTAGGTTTAGTGAAGGACACTGAAGCTTTCTTT.

This chain links TRBV11-2 with TRBJ1-1, with D maybe TRBD1 (5 bases). CDR3 length: 13 residues. CDR1 is SGHAT and CDR2 is FQNNGV in the germline V gene. With 2 bases removed from V and 6 bases from J, the gap between germline ends came to 10 bases. CDR3 sequence (DNA): TGTGCCAGCAGCTTACAGGGTTTTTCTGAAGCTTTCTTT. Protein sequence: CASSLQGFSEAFF.

Only one count was recorded for this clone. The rearrangement uses TRBV4-3 and TRBJ2-7; TRBD2 matches 8 bases. Germline trimming cut 3 bases from V and 7 bases from J; bases unmatched to any gene: 23. The CDR3 is made up of 19 amino acids. CDR1 LGHNA and CDR2 YSLEER come from the germline V gene. The CDR3 DNA is TGCGCCAGCAGCCAGGCTCTAGGGGCGGGGGGTCTTTCCGCGCGGGAGCAGTACTTC. Translation gives CASSQALGAGGLSAREQYF.

The chain combines TRBV6-4 with TRBJ2-6, with a tentative D call TRBD1 (5 bases). Trimming shortened V by 6 bases and J by 1 base, and 10 bases separated the two germline ends. The CDR3 has 15 amino acids. The germline gives CDR1 MRHNA, CDR2 SNTAGT. CDR3 sequence: CASSAGHSGANVLTF. DNA for the CDR3: TGTGCCAGCAGCGCCGGACATTCTGGGGCCAACGTCCTGACTTTC.

This clone was observed a handful of times. The chain joins TRBV2 to TRBJ2-5; D unclear. The CDR3 length is 10 residues. The ends were cut back, 4 bases at V and 7 bases at J, with 4 bases in the middle. Germline V gene sequence: CDR1 SNHLY, CDR2 FYNNEI. Here the CDR3 DNA reads TGTGCCAGCAGTGTGGCGACCCAGTACTTC. As protein: CASSVATQYF.

The chain combines TRBV14 with TRBJ1-2; 9 bases agree with TRBD1. Germline V gene lookup returns CDR1 SGHDN and CDR2 FVKESK. J gave up 5 bases and V 1 base, and 5 bases lay outside the gene matches. The CDR3 loop spans 15 amino acids. The CDR3 DNA sequence: TGTGCCAGCAGCCAAGGGCGGGACAGGGTATATGGCTACACCTTC. It encodes CASSQGRDRVYGYTF.

The CDR3 coding sequence is TGTGCCAGTAGTACCAGGGGGGGGAACACTGAAGCTTTCTTT. Encoded protein: CASSTRGGNTEAFF. This chain connects TRBV19 to TRBJ1-1, with 7 bases matching TRBD1. The length of the CDR3 is 14 residues. The germline CDR1 and CDR2 sequences are LNHDA and SQIVND (reference sequence). J was trimmed by 1 base and V by 4 bases; bases with no gene match: 3. Full variable domain (outside the CDR3, taken from reference TRBV19 and TRBJ1-1): DGGITQSPKYLFRKEGQNVTLSCEQNLNHDAMYWYRQDPGQGLRLIYYSQIVNDFQKGDIAEGYSVSREKKESFPLTVTSAQKNPTAFYLCASSTRGGNTEAFFGQGTRLTVV.

This sequence joins TRBV4-1 and TRBJ2-1; no clear D gene. Between the trimmed V and J ends, which lost 0 bases and 2 bases, there was a span of 5 bases. Germline CDR1 MGHRA, CDR2 YSYEKL. CDR3 length: 14 residues. The DNA of the CDR3 is TGCGCCAGCAGCCAAGATGAGACCTACAATGAGCAGTTCTTC. This codes for CASSQDETYNEQFF.